The 21 T cell receptor beta chains given below trace back to one sample, sequenced in a study of cytomegalovirus exposure and HLA in healthy donors. Generated by immunoSEQ multiplex PCR, the TCRdb table keeps only in-frame clones and is missing some. The sample carries some 130,000 clones, 82% recorded once. Sequencing used PBMCs. The receptors originated from a man between 25 and 39 years old in good health and CMV-seropositive.

The V and J genes are TRBV19 and TRBJ2-1; TRBD1 is a possible D gene (6 bases). Germline lookup yields CDR1 LNHDA and CDR2 SQIVND (reference sequence). The CDR3 extends over 15 amino acids. V was trimmed by 3 bases and J by 0 bases, leaving 9 bases between them. CDR3 region: CASSIQGFSYNEQFF. The CDR3 region has the DNA TGTGCCAGTAGTATCCAGGGGTTCTCCTACAATGAGCAGTTCTTC.

V usage is TRBV14 and J usage is TRBJ1-3, with D possibly being TRBD1 (6 bases). The CDR3 is 15 amino acids. The germline gives CDR1 SGHDN, CDR2 FVKESK. With 11 bases removed from V and 4 bases from J, the gap between germline ends came to 21 bases. The chain's CDR3 is CALTGGDTEGNTIYF. The CDR3 nucleotides read TGTGCCTTGACCGGGGGGGACACCGAAGGAAACACCATATATTTT.

The chain links TRBV5-1 to TRBJ2-1; no reliable D call. Deletions cut 2 bases from V and 6 bases from J, with 21 bases between. CDR1 SGHRS and CDR2 YFSETQ come from the germline V gene. CDR3 length equals 17 residues. The CDR3 bases are TGCGCCAGCAGCTTACAATTCCCGGGTTCGGTGGGCAATGAGCAGTTCTTC. Its translation is CASSLQFPGSVGNEQFF.

This chain uses TRBV10-3 with TRBJ2-1; perhaps TRBD1 as D (6 bases). Trimming removed 11 bases at V and 6 bases at J, with 17 bases between. The CDR3 has 13 amino acids. Germline V CDR1 and CDR2: ENHRY, SYGVKD. The CDR3 loop is CAPRGRLFNEQFF. The CDR3 nucleotides are TGTGCCCCCAGGGGACGGTTGTTCAATGAGCAGTTCTTC.

This chain links TRBV25-1 with TRBJ1-2, with 7 bases identical to TRBD1. This CDR3 region has 16 residues. V was pared by 0 bases and J by 4 bases, with 8 bases of the junction left unmatched. CDR1 MGHDK and CDR2 SYGVNS come from the germline V gene. CDR3 sequence (DNA): TGTGCCAGCAGTGAATATAGGGGGGACAGTTTCTATGGCTACACCTTC. Its translation is CASSEYRGDSFYGYTF.

This sequence joins TRBV15 and TRBJ1-2; D remains ambiguous. Trimming removed 1 base from V and 8 bases from J, with 8 bases in between. The CDR3 is 12 amino acids. Germline V gives CDR1 LNHNV, CDR2 YYDKDF (reference sequence). The CDR3 loop is CATSRVGSGYTF. In DNA, the CDR3 is TGTGCCACCAGCAGAGTAGGGAGCGGCTACACCTTC.

This sequence joins TRBV30 and TRBJ1-1; D is possibly TRBD1 (6 bases). CDR3 length equals 13 residues. CDR1 is GTSNPN, CDR2 SVGIG, per germline (reference sequence). With 3 bases removed from V and 2 bases from J, the gap between germline ends came to 10 bases. CDR3: CAWRRTDNTEAFF. CDR3 bases: TGTGCCTGGAGGAGGACAGACAACACTGAAGCTTTCTTT.

The V and J genes are TRBV6-1 and TRBJ2-1; 8 bases align to TRBD2. V gave up 5 bases and J gave up 12 bases; unmatched junction bases: 12. The length of the CDR3 is 14 residues. Germline assignment: CDR1 MNHNS and CDR2 SASEGT. The CDR3 DNA sequence: TGTGCCAGCAGTAATAGCGGGAATGGTGCGTCGCAGTTCTTC. It specifies CASSNSGNGASQFF.

This sequence joins TRBV2 and TRBJ2-3, with TRBD2 identical over 13 bases. The CDR3 runs 14 residues. Germline loops: CDR1 SNHLY, CDR2 FYNNEI. V trimming: 6 bases; J trimming: 10 bases; junction bases outside the gene matches: 7. The CDR3, as DNA: TGTGCCAGCAGACTAGCGGGGGGGCTCGTGTCGCAGTATTTT. Translation: CASRLAGGLVSQYF.

The chain combines TRBV9 with TRBJ2-7; tentative D call: TRBD2 (6 bases). Deletions cut 0 bases from V and 4 bases from J, with 11 bases between. This CDR3 is 14 amino acids long. Germline V gene sequence: CDR1 SGDLS, CDR2 YYNGEE. CDR3 sequence: CASSVEAGLYEQYF. In DNA form, the CDR3 reads TGTGCCAGCAGCGTAGAGGCGGGACTGTACGAGCAGTACTTC.

This clone was seen a single time. This sequence joins TRBV7-2 and TRBJ2-2; 7 bases are shared with TRBD1. There are 15 residues in the CDR3. With 4 bases clipped from V and 1 base from J, the junction kept 3 bases outside the gene matches. Germline assignment: CDR1 SGHTA and CDR2 FQGNSA. The DNA for the CDR3 is TGTGCCAGCAGCTCGGGACAGAAGAACACCGGGGAGCTGTTTTTT. It is translated as CASSSGQKNTGELFF. Using reference TRBV7-2 and TRBJ2-2 for the parts outside the CDR3, the full variable domain is GAGVSQSPSNKVTEKGKDVELRCDPISGHTALYWYRQSLGQGLEFLIYFQGNSAPDKSGLPSDRFSAERTGGSVSTLTIQRTQQEDSAVYLCASSSGQKNTGELFFGEGSRLTVL.

This chain joins TRBV18 and TRBJ1-4; D not certain. The CDR3 has 15 residues. Germline V gene data show CDR1 as KGHSH and CDR2 as LQKENI. The V and J ends lost 6 bases and 3 bases respectively, with 14 bases between them. This chain's CDR3 is CASSPPAGANEKLFF. CDR3 DNA sequence: TGTGCCAGCTCCCCCCCTGCGGGAGCTAATGAAAAACTGTTTTTT.

J is TRBJ2-7 and V is TRBV11-2; perhaps TRBD2 as D (6 bases). V was shortened by 5 bases and J by 3 bases, with 20 bases between the two germline ends. This CDR3 has 16 amino acids. The germline gives CDR1 SGHAT, CDR2 FQNNGV. The DNA of the CDR3 is TGTGCCAGCAGCCCCCTCCCCACCGGGGGTTACTACGAGCAGTACTTC. This encodes CASSPLPTGGYYEQYF.

This clone was counted only a few times. This chain joins TRBV19 and TRBJ1-2; D might be TRBD1 (5 bases). The CDR3 is 14 residues long. V dropped 5 bases and J dropped 3 bases, with 13 bases sitting between them. Germline lookup yields CDR1 LNHDA and CDR2 SQIVND (reference sequence). The CDR3 spells CASSRETGYYGYTF. The CDR3 DNA is TGTGCCAGTAGTCGCGAAACAGGCTACTATGGCTACACCTTC.

The CDR3 nucleotides are TGTGCCAGCCAGGGGGAAGGTCAGCCCCAGCATTTT. It yields the protein CASQGEGQPQHF. The genes are TRBV19 and TRBJ1-5; 7 positions agree with TRBD1. V was pared by 9 bases and J by 6 bases, with 5 bases of the junction left unmatched. This CDR3 region has 12 residues. The germline CDR1 and CDR2 sequences are LNHDA and SQIVND (reference sequence).

As concerns this clone: Lacking the conserved final phenylalanine or tryptophan, this CDR3 likely reflects a read error. No DNA is shown, since the ends of the CDR3 on it are uncertain; the CDR3 is the one TCRdb lists. CDR3 residues: CASSLDQCVR. The rearrangement links TRBV11-3 to TRBJ1-1. Looked up from germline, CDR1 is SGHNT and CDR2 is YENEEA. The CDR3 has 10 amino acids, counting both end residues.

V gene TRBV12-5 combines with J gene TRBJ2-3, with TRBD2 identical over 8 bases. Trimming took 0 bases from V and 5 from J; bases not matched to a gene: 16. CDR3 length equals 19 residues. The germline V gene has CDR1 LGHNT and CDR2 FRNRAP. CDR3 protein: CASGLVGSSGSFGVDTQYF. The CDR3 nucleotides are TGTGCTAGTGGTTTGGTGGGGTCGAGCGGGAGCTTCGGAGTAGATACGCAGTATTTT.

This chain uses TRBV7-9 with TRBJ2-1; 8 bases match TRBD1. This CDR3 is 16 amino acids long. Unmatched junction bases numbered 10, after V lost 3 bases and J lost 6 bases. Germline V lookup: CDR1 SEHNR, CDR2 FQNEAQ (reference sequence). CDR3 sequence: CASSFVTGTGGNEQFF. For the CDR3, the DNA is TGTGCCAGCAGCTTCGTAACGGGGACAGGTGGCAATGAGCAGTTCTTC. The full variable domain, rest sourced from reference TRBV7-9 and TRBJ2-1, is DTGVSQNPRHKITKRGQNVTFRCDPISEHNRLYWYRQTLGQGPEFLTYFQNEAQLEKSRLLSDRFSAERPKGSFSTLEIQRTEQGDSAMYLCASSFVTGTGGNEQFFGPGTRLTVL.

The chain carries TRBV19 and TRBJ1-2; D may be TRBD1 (5 bases). The V gene's germline CDR1 is LNHDA and CDR2 SQIVND (reference sequence). Trimming took 8 bases from V and 0 from J, leaving 16 bases between them. This CDR3 region has 15 residues. The CDR3 coding sequence is TGTGCCAGTCGTTCTGGACACTTAACTAACTATGGCTACACCTTC. Translated: CASRSGHLTNYGYTF.

The chain combines TRBV9 with TRBJ2-2; a weak D match, TRBD2 (5 bases). The CDR3 is made up of 16 amino acids. The germline V gene encodes CDR1 SGDLS and CDR2 YYNGEE. V dropped 0 bases and J dropped 5 bases, with 14 bases sitting between them. The CDR3 DNA reads TGTGCCAGCAGCGTAGATCGTGGGAGAGGGACCGGGGAGCTGTTTTTT. Protein product: CASSVDRGRGTGELFF.

In this sample, this clone turned up a few times. The gene calls are TRBV5-1 and TRBJ1-2, with 8 nucleotides matching TRBD1. Germline V gene data show CDR1 as SGHRS and CDR2 as YFSETQ. The V and J ends lost 2 bases and 7 bases, in that order; junction bases with no gene match: 1. The CDR3 loop spans 12 amino acids. The DNA for the CDR3 is TGCGCCAGCAGCTTCGACAGGGGTGGCTACACCTTC. This sequence encodes CASSFDRGGYTF. The complete variable domain, with remaining parts taken from reference TRBV5-1 and TRBJ1-2, reads KAGVTQTPRYLIKTRGQQVTLSCSPISGHRSVSWYQQTPGQGLQFLFEYFSETQRNKGNFPGRFSGRQFSNSRSEMNVSTLELGDSALYLCASSFDRGGYTFGSGTRLTVV.